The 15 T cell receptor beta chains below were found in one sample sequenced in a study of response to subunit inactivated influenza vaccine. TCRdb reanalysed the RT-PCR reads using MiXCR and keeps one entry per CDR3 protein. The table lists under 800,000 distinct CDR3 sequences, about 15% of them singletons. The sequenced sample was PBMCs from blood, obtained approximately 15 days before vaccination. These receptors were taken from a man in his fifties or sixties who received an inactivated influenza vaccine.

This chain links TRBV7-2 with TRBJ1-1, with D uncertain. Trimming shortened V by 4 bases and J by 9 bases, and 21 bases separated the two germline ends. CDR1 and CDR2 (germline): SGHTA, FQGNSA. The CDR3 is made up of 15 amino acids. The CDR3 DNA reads TGTGCCAGCAGCTCGCTTGTGGCCCTGGGTTCTAAAGCTTTCTTT. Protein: CASSSLVALGSKAFF.

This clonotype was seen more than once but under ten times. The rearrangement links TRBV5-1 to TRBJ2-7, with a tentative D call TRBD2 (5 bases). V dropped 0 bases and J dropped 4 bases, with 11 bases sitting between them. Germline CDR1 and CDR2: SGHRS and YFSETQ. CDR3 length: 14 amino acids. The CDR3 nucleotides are TGCGCCAGCAGCTTGGAGCCGGGAACATACGAGCAGTACTTC. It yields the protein CASSLEPGTYEQYF.

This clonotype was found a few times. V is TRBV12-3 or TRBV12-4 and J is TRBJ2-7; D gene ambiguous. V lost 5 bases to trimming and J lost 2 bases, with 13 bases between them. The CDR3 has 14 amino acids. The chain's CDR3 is CASSARLGTYEQYF. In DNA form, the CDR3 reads TGTGCCAGCAGTGCCCGACTCGGTACCTACGAGCAGTACTTC.

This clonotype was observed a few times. DNA for the CDR3: TGCGCCATGATGCCGGGGGGCACTCTGAATGAGCAGTTCTTC. Amino acid sequence: CAMMPGGTLNEQFF. The rearrangement joins TRBV4-3 to TRBJ2-1, with D possibly matching TRBD2 (7 bases). The CDR3 consists of 14 residues. From germline, CDR1 is LGHNA and CDR2 YSLEER. Trimming shortened V by 10 bases and J by 7 bases, and 20 bases separated the two germline ends.

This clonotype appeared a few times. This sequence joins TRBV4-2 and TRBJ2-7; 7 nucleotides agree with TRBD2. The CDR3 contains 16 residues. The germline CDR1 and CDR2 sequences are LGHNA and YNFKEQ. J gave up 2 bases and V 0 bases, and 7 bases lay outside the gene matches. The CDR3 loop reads CASSQDPLAVTYEQYF. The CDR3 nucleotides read TGTGCCAGCAGCCAAGATCCGCTAGCGGTAACCTACGAGCAGTACTTC.

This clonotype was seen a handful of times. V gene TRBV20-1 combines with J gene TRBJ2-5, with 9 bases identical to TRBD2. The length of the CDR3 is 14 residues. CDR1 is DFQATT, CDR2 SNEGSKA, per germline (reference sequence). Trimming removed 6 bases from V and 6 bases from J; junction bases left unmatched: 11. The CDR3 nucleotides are TGCAGTGCGGGGGGCTTAGCGGGAGCACAGACCCAGTACTTC. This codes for CSAGGLAGAQTQYF.

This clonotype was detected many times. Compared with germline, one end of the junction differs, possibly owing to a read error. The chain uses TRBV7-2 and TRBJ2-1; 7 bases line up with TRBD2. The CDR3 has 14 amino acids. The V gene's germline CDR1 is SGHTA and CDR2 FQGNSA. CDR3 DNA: TGTGCCAGCAGCCTAGCGGTCTCCTACAATGAGCAGTTCTTC. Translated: CASSLAVSYNEQFF.

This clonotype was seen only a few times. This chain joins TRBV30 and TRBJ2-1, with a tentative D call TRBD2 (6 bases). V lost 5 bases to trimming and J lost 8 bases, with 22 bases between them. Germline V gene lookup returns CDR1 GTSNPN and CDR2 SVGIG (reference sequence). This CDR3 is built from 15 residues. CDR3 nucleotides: TGTGCCTGGCTGGCTCGAAGCGGGCTTCTGCATGAGCAGTTCTTC. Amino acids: CAWLARSGLLHEQFF. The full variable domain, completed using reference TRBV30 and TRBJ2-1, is SQTIHQWPATLVQPVGSPLSLECTVEGTSNPNLYWYRQAAGRGLQLLFYSVGIGQISSEVPQNLSASRPQDRQFILSSKKLLLSDSGFYLCAWLARSGLLHEQFFGPGTRLTVL.

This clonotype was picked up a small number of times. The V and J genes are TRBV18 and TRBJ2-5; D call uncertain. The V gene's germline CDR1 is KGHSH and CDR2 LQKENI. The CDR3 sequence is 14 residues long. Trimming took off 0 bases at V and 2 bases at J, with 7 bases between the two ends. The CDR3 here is CASSPPSGQETQYF. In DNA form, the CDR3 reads TGTGCCAGCTCACCACCGTCCGGTCAAGAGACCCAGTACTTC.

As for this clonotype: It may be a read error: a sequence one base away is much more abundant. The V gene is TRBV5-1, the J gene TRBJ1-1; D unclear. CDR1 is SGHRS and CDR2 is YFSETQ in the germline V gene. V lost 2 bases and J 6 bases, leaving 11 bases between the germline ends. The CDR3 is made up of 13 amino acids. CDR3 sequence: CASSLDMGAEAFF. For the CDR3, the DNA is TGCGCCAGCAGCTTAGACATGGGCGCTGAAGCTTTCTTT.

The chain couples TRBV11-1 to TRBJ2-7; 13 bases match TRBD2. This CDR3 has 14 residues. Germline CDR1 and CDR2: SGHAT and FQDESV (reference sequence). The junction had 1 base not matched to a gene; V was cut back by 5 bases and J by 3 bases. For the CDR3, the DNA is TGTGCCAGCAGCGGGACTAGCGGGGTCTACGAGCAGTACTTC. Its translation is CASSGTSGVYEQYF.

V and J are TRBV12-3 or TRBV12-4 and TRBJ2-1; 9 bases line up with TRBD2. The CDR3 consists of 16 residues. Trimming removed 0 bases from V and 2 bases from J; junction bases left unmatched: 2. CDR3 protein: CASSLARGGPYNEQFF. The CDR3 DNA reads TGTGCCAGCAGTTTAGCGCGGGGGGGCCCCTACAATGAGCAGTTCTTC.

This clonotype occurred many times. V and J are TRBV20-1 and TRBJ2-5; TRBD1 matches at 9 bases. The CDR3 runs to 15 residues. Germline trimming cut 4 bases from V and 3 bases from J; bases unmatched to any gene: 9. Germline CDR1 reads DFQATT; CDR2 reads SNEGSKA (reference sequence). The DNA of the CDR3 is TGCAGTGCTACCAAACCTTGGACAGGGGAAGAGACCCAGTACTTC. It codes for CSATKPWTGEETQYF.

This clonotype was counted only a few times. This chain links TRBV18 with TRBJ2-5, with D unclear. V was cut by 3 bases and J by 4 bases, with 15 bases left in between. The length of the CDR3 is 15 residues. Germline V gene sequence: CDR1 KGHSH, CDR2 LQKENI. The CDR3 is CASSPPVRVGETQYF. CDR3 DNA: TGTGCCAGCTCACCCCCAGTAAGGGTTGGAGAGACCCAGTACTTC.

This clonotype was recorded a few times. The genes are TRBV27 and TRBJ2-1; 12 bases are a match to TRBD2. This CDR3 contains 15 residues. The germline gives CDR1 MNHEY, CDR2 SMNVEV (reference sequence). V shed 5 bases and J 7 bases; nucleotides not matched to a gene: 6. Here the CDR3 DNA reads TGTGCCAGCAGTAAGTTACTAGCGGGAGGTAATGAGCAGTTCTTC. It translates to CASSKLLAGGNEQFF.